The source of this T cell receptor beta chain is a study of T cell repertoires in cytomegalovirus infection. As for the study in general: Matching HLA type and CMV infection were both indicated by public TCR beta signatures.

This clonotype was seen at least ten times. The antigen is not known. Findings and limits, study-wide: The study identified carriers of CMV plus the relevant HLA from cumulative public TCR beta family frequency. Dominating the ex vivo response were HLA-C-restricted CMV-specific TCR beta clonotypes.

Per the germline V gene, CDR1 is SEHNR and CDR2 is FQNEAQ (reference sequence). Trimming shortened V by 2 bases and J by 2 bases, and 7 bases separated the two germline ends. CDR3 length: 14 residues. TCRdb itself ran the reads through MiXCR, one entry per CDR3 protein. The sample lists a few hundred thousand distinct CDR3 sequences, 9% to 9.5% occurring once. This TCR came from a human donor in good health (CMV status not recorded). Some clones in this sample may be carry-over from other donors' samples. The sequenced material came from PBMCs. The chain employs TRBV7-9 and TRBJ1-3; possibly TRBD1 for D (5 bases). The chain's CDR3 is CASSLQGTGNTIYF. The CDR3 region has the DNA TGTGCCAGCAGCTTACAGGGAACTGGAAACACCATATATTTT.